Sequencing of this TCR beta chain was carried out in a study of control samples from healthy donors and cancer patients. The CDR3 consists of 16 residues. The germline V gene encodes CDR1 SGHVS and CDR2 FNYEAQ. The junction had 3 bases not matched to a gene; V was cut back by 1 base and J by 4 bases. Method: immunoSEQ multiplex PCR; TCRdb's copy keeps in-frame clones and lacks some. In the table there are about 250,000 clones, roughly 87% of which are singletons. V usage is TRBV7-6 and J usage is TRBJ1-5; 11 nucleotides line up with TRBD1. Sequenced: PBMCs. This clonotype originated in a woman between 55 and 75 years old with lung cancer. This CDR3 reads CASSLEDRGLNQPQHF. CDR3 DNA sequence: TGTGCCAGCAGCTTAGAGGACAGGGGGCTTAATCAGCCCCAGCATTTT.